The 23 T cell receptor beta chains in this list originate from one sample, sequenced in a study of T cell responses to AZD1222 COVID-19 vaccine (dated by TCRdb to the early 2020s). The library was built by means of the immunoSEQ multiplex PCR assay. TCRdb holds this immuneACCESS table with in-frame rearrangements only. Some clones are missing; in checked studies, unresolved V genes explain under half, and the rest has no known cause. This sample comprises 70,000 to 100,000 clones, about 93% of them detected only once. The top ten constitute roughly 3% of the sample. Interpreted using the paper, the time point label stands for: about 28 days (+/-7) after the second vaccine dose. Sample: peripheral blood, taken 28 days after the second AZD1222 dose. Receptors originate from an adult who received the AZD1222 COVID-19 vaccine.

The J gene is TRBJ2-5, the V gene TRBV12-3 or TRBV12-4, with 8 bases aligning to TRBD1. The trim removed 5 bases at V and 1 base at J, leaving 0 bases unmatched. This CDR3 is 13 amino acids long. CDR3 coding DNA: TGTGCCAGCAGTCAGGGGGCCCAAGAGACCCAGTACTTC. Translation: CASSQGAQETQYF.

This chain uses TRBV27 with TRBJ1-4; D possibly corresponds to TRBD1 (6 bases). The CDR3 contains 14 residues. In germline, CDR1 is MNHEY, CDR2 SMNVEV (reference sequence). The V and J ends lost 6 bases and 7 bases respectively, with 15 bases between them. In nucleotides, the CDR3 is TGTGCCAGCAGCCTCAGGGGCGCCGGTGAAAAACTGTTTTTT. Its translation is CASSLRGAGEKLFF. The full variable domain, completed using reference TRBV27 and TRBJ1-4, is EAQVTQNPRYLITVTGKKLTVTCSQNMNHEYMSWYRQDPGLGLRQIYYSMNVEVTDKGDVPEGYKVSRKEKRNFPLILESPSPNQTSLYFCASSLRGAGEKLFFGSGTQLSVL.

The CDR3, as DNA: TGTGCCAGCTCTCCGGACAGGGTACCCAATCAGCCCCAGCATTTT. Its protein product is CASSPDRVPNQPQHF. V gene TRBV18 combines with J gene TRBJ1-5, with 8 bases identical to TRBD1. The CDR3 extends over 15 amino acids. Unmatched junction bases numbered 7, after V lost 6 bases and J lost 3 bases. From germline, CDR1 is KGHSH and CDR2 LQKENI. The full variable domain, in which reference TRBV18 and TRBJ1-5 provide the parts outside the CDR3, is NAGVMQNPRHLVRRRGQEARLRCSPMKGHSHVYWYRQLPEEGLKFMVYLQKENIIDESGMPKERFSAEFPKEGPSILRIQQVVRGDSAAYFCASSPDRVPNQPQHFGDGTRLSIL.

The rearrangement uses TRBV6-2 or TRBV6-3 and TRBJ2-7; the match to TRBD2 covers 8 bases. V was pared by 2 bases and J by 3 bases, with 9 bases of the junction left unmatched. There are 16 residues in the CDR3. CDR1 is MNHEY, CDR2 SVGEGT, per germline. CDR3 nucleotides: TGTGCCAGCAGTTACCCTCGGGGGGGCCGTCTCTACGAGCAGTACTTC. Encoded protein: CASSYPRGGRLYEQYF.

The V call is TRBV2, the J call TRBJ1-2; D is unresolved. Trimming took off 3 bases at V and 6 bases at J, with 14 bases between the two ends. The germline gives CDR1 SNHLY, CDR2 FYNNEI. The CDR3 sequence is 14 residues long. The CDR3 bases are TGTGCCAGCAGTGACCTACAAGGATGGCATGGCTACACCTTC. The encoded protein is CASSDLQGWHGYTF.

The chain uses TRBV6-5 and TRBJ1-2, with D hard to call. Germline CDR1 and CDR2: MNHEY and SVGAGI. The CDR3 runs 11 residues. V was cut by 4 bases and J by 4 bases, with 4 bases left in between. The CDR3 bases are TGTGCCAGCAGTTTCCTCTATGGCTACACCTTC. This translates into CASSFLYGYTF.

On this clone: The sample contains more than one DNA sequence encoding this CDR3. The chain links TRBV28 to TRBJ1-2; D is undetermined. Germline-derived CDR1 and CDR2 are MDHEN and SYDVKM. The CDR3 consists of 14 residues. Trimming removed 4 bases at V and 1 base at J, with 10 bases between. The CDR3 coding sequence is TGTGCCAGCAGTTCCAGCCCCCTTAACTATGGCTACACCTTC. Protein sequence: CASSSSPLNYGYTF.

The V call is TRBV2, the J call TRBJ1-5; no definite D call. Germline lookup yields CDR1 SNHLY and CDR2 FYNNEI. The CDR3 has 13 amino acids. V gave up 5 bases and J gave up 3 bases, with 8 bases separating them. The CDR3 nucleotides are TGTGCCAGCAGTACAGCGTACAATCAGCCCCAGCATTTT. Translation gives CASSTAYNQPQHF.

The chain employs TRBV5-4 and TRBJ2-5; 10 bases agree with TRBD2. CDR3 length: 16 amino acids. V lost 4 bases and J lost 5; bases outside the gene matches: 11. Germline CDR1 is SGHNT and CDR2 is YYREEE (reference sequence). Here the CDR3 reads CASSPPPSGGLETQYF. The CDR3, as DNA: TGTGCCAGCAGCCCCCCCCCTAGCGGGGGTTTGGAGACCCAGTACTTC. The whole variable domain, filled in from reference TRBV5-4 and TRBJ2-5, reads ETGVTQSPTHLIKTRGQQVTLRCSSQSGHNTVSWYQQALGQGPQFIFQYYREEENGRGNFPPRFSGLQFPNYSSELNVNALELDDSALYLCASSPPPSGGLETQYFGPGTRLLVL.

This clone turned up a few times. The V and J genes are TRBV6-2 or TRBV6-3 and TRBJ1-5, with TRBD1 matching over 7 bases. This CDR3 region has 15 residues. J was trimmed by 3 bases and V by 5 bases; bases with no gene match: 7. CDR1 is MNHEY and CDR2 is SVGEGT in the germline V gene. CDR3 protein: CASSPNRGTNQPQHF. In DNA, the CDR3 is TGTGCCAGCAGTCCCAACAGGGGAACCAATCAGCCCCAGCATTTT.

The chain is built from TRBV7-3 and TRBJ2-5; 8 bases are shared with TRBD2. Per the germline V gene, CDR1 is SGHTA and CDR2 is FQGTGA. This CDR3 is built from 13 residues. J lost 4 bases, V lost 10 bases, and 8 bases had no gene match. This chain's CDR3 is CATSGGPGETQYF. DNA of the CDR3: TGTGCCACCTCGGGGGGGCCGGGAGAGACCCAGTACTTC.

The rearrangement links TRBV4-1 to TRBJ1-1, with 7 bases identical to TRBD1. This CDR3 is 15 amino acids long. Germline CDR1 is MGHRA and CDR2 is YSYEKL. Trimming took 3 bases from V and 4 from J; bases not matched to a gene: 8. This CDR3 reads CASSQVPGGATEAFF. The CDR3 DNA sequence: TGCGCCAGCAGCCAGGTACCAGGGGGAGCCACTGAAGCTTTCTTT.

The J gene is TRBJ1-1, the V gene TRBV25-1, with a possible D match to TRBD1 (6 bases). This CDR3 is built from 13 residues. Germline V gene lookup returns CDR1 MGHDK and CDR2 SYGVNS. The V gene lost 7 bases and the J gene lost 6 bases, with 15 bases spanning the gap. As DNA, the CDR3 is TGTGCCAGCACCGAAGGGGGGCTAGCTGAAGCTTTCTTT. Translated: CASTEGGLAEAFF. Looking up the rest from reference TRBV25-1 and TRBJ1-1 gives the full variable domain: EADIYQTPRYLVIGTGKKITLECSQTMGHDKMYWYQQDPGMELHLIHYSYGVNSTEKGDLSSESTVSRIRTEHFPLTLESARPSHTSQYLCASTEGGLAEAFFGQGTRLTVV.

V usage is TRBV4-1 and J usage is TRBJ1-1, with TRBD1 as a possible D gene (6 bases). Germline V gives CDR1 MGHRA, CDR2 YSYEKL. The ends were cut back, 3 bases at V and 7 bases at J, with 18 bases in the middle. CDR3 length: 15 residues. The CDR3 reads CASSQLGTLKNEAFF. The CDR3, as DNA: TGCGCCAGCAGCCAGCTCGGGACACTTAAGAATGAAGCTTTCTTT.

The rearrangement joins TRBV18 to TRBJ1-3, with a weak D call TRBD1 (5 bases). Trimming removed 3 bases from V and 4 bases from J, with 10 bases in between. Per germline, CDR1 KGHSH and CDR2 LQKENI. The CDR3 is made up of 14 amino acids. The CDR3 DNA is TGTGCCAGCTCACCCCTCGAGGGGGGAAACACCATATATTTT. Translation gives CASSPLEGGNTIYF. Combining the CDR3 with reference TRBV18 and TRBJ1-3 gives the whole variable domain NAGVMQNPRHLVRRRGQEARLRCSPMKGHSHVYWYRQLPEEGLKFMVYLQKENIIDESGMPKERFSAEFPKEGPSILRIQQVVRGDSAAYFCASSPLEGGNTIYFGEGSWLTVV.

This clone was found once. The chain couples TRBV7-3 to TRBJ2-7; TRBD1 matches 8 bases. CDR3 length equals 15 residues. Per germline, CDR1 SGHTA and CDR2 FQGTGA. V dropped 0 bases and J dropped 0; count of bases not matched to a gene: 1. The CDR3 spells CASSLTGQGSYEQYF. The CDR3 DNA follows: TGTGCCAGCAGCTTAACCGGACAGGGCTCCTACGAGCAGTACTTC.

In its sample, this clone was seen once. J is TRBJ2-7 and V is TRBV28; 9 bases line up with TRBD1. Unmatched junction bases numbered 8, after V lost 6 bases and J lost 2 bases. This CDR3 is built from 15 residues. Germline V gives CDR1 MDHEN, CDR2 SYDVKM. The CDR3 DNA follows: TGTGCCAGCAGGGATGGGACAGGGAATCCCTACGAGCAGTACTTC. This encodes CASRDGTGNPYEQYF.

The CDR3 protein is CASSQGQISYSPLHF. The CDR3 nucleotides are TGTGCCAGCAGCCAAGGACAGATAAGTTATTCACCCCTCCACTTT. The chain uses TRBV14 and TRBJ1-6; D may be TRBD1 (5 bases). CDR1 is SGHDN, CDR2 FVKESK, per germline. Deletions cut 1 base from V and 8 bases from J, with 12 bases between. The length of the CDR3 is 15 residues. The full variable domain, rest sourced from reference TRBV14 and TRBJ1-6, is EAGVTQFPSHSVIEKGQTVTLRCDPISGHDNLYWYRRVMGKEIKFLLHFVKESKQDESGMPNNRFLAERTGGTYSTLKVQPAELEDSGVYFCASSQGQISYSPLHFGNGTRLTVT.

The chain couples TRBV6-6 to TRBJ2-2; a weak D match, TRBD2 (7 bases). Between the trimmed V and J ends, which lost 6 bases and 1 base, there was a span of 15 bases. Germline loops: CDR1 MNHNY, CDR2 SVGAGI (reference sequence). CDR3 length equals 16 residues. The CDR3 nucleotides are TGTGCCAGCAGGCAAAAGGGGGGGCGGAACACCGGGGAGCTGTTTTTT. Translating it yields CASRQKGGRNTGELFF.

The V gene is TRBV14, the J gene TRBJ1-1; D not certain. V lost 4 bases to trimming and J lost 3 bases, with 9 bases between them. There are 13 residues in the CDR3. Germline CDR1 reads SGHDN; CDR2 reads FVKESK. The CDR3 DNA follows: TGTGCCAGCAGCCGTAATTTGGACACTGAAGCTTTCTTT. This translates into CASSRNLDTEAFF.

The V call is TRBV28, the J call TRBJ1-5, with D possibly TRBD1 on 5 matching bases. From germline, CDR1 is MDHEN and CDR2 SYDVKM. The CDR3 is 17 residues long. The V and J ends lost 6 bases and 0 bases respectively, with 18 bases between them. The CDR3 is CASRNRDRSYSNQPQHF. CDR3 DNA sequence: TGTGCCAGCAGAAATCGCGACAGATCATATAGCAATCAGCCCCAGCATTTT.

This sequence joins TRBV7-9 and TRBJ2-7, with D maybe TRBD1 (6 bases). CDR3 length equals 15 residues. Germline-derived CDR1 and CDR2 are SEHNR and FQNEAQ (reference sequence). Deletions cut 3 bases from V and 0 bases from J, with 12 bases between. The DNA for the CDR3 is TGTGCCAGCAGCTTGGGCTCAGGGGTCTCCTACGAGCAGTACTTC. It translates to CASSLGSGVSYEQYF. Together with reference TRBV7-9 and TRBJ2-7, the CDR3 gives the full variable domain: DTGVSQNPRHKITKRGQNVTFRCDPISEHNRLYWYRQTLGQGPEFLTYFQNEAQLEKSRLLSDRFSAERPKGSFSTLEIQRTEQGDSAMYLCASSLGSGVSYEQYFGPGTRLTVT.

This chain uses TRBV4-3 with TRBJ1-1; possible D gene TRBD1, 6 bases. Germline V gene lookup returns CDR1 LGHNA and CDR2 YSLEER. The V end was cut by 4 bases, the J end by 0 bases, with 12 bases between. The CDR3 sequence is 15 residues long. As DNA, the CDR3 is TGCGCCAGCAGCCGCGGACAGCTCATGAACACTGAAGCTTTCTTT. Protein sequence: CASSRGQLMNTEAFF.